What follows are 8 T cell receptor beta chains derived from one specimen sequenced in a study of T-cell memory formation after mild COVID-19. TCRdb reanalysed the 5' RACE reads using MiXCR and keeps one entry per CDR3 protein. Of 400,000 to 500,000 distinct CDR3 sequences detected, 18% appear once; the ten largest clones hold 20% to 25%. The specimen was PBMCs or a T cell subset sorted from them (not recorded which). These receptors were obtained from a man aged 18 to 35 who had mild COVID-19 (a few samples of this study predate the infection). Cell type and time point are not known.

The chain couples TRBV19 to TRBJ2-2; 8 bases map to TRBD1. This CDR3 spans 15 amino acids. J was trimmed by 7 bases and V by 5 bases; bases with no gene match: 9. Per the germline V gene, CDR1 is LNHDA and CDR2 is SQIVND (reference sequence). The chain's CDR3 is CASSGPGGAVGELFF. CDR3 nucleotides: TGTGCCAGTAGTGGTCCAGGGGGCGCGGTCGGGGAGCTGTTTTTT.

In this sample, this clonotype turned up a few times. The rearrangement uses TRBV2 and TRBJ2-3; weak D call: TRBD2 (6 bases). This CDR3 is built from 14 residues. V was pared by 3 bases and J by 3 bases, with 10 bases between. CDR1 is SNHLY and CDR2 is FYNNEI in the germline V gene. In DNA form, the CDR3 reads TGTGCCAGCAGTGACAAGACTAGTACAGATACGCAGTATTTT. Protein sequence: CASSDKTSTDTQYF.

This clonotype was detected ten times or more. The chain combines TRBV7-9 with TRBJ2-7; perhaps TRBD1 as D (5 bases). The CDR3 length is 15 residues. Germline-derived CDR1 and CDR2 are SEHNR and FQNEAQ (reference sequence). Trimming removed 5 bases at V and 4 bases at J, with 18 bases between. The DNA for the CDR3 is TGTGCCAGCAGCCCGATGCTCCAGGGCTTATACGAGCAGTACGTC. Its translation: CASSPMLQGLYEQYV.

This clonotype was seen more than once but under ten times. The genes are TRBV12-3 or TRBV12-4 and TRBJ2-7, with 7 bases lining up with TRBD1. This CDR3 is 14 amino acids long. J gave up 4 bases and V 5 bases, and 8 bases lay outside the gene matches. The CDR3 region has the DNA TGTGCCAGCAGTCCTGAACAGGGGTTGTACGAGCAGTACGTC. The encoded protein is CASSPEQGLYEQYV.

This clonotype turned up a few times. This rearrangement joins TRBV11-2 to TRBJ2-2, with a tentative D call TRBD1 (5 bases). The CDR3 runs 13 residues. Germline values: CDR1 SGHAT, CDR2 FQNNGV. Trimming shortened V by 2 bases and J by 8 bases, and 9 bases separated the two germline ends. CDR3 protein: CASSLLDRGELFF. The CDR3 region has the DNA TGTGCCAGCAGCTTACTCGACAGAGGGGAGCTGTTTTTT.

The V and J genes are TRBV9 and TRBJ2-3; no reliable D call. Trimming cost V 0 bases and J 4 bases, with 9 bases left between them. CDR3 length equals 14 residues. Looked up from germline, CDR1 is SGDLS and CDR2 is YYNGEE. CDR3 region: CASSVVSTADTQYF. The DNA for the CDR3 is TGTGCCAGCAGCGTAGTGTCGACTGCAGATACGCAGTATTTT. Full variable domain (remainder filled in from reference TRBV9 and TRBJ2-3): DSGVTQTPKHLITATGQRVTLRCSPRSGDLSVYWYQQSLDQGLQFLIQYYNGEERAKGNILERFSAQQFPDLHSELNLSSLELGDSALYFCASSVVSTADTQYFGPGTRLTVL.

The chain has TRBV6-6 and TRBJ1-6; no clear D. With 0 bases removed from V and 7 bases from J, the gap between germline ends came to 10 bases. This CDR3 is built from 15 residues. Germline-derived CDR1 and CDR2 are MNHNY and SVGAGI (reference sequence). Here the CDR3 reads CASSYSKAVNSPLHF. The DNA for the CDR3 is TGTGCCAGCAGTTACTCGAAGGCAGTCAATTCACCCCTCCACTTT.

This clonotype appeared a few times. The V call is TRBV18, the J call TRBJ1-1; TRBD1 is a possible D gene (6 bases). CDR3 size: 14 residues. CDR1 KGHSH and CDR2 LQKENI come from the germline V gene. V lost 10 bases and J 1 base, leaving 16 bases between the germline ends. CDR3: CATTGGGPNTEAFF. In nucleotides, the CDR3 is TGTGCCACTACCGGGGGGGGGCCGAACACTGAAGCTTTCTTT.